This T cell receptor beta chain is from a study of beta chain features in type 1 diabetes. About the research overall: Patients shared similar age, gender and cell yields with healthy donors.

Sequencing targeted expressed TCRB transcripts, as all isolated RNA had been reverse transcribed. The assay was immunoSEQ multiplex PCR, and TCRdb's table has in-frame clones only and misses some. The repertoire includes over 500,000 clones, roughly 15% of them detected once, and approximately 0.087% sits in the top ten. The CDR3 covers 14 residues. V was pared by 3 bases and J by 6 bases, with 14 bases between. Germline V gene data show CDR1 as ENHRY and CDR2 as SYGVKD. Each population that was sorted was more than 95% pure. This receptor was taken from a man aged 18 to 30 in good health. Specimen: naive CD4+ T cells from blood. The chain recombines TRBV10-3 with TRBJ1-1; the D gene is possibly TRBD1 (6 bases). The DNA for the CDR3 is TGTGCCATCAGTGATGGGCAGGGGAAGGCTGAAGCTTTCTTT. It codes for CAISDGQGKAEAFF.